This TCR beta chain was obtained from a study of tumor-infiltrating lymphocytes in localized non-small cell lung cancer. Study-wide background: Resected tumor was paired with non-adjacent uninvolved lung from the same patient. Study-level findings and limits: Recurrence-free survival showed no association with tumor T-cell fraction. Immunotypes IM1 and IM2 had similar TCR-derived T-cell fractions. TCRbeta sequencing showed higher T cell infiltration in tumors than uninvolved lung.

Germline CDR1 and CDR2: LNHNV and YYDKDF (reference sequence). Trimming took 0 bases from V and 0 from J, leaving 11 bases between them. This CDR3 is built from 16 residues. Remarks on this clone: The antigen is unknown.

Using immunoSEQ multiplex PCR, the repertoire was profiled, and TCRdb retains in-frame clones only, with some absent. Of about 12,000 clones listed, about 85% are singletons. The chain employs TRBV15 and TRBJ1-1; D is unclear. This TCR derives from a human donor with non-small cell lung cancer. Sequencing was carried out using lung tumor tissue. The CDR3 region has the DNA TGTGCCACCAGCAGAGATCTTGGGAGGCTGAACACTGAAGCTTTCTTT. It codes for CATSRDLGRLNTEAFF.